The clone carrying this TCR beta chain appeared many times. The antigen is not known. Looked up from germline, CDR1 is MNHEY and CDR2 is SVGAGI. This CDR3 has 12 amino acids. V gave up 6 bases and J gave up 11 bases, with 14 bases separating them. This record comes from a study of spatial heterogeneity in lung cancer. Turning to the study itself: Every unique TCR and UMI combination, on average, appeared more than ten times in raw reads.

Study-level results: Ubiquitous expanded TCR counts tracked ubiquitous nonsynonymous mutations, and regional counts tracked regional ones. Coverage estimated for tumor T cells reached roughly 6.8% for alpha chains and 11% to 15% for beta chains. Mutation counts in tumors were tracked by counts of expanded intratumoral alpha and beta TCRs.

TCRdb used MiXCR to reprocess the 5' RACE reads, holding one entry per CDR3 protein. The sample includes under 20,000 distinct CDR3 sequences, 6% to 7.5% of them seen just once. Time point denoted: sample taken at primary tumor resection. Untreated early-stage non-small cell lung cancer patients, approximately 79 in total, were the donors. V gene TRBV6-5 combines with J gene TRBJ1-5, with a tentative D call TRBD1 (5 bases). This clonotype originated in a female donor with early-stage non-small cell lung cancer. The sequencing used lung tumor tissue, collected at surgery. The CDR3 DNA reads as TGTGCCAGCAGACAGGCCGGGGGGACCCAGCATTTT. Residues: CASRQAGGTQHF.